The clone carrying this TCR beta chain was seen only a few times. Its antigen is undetermined. An end of the junction differs from the germline gene, which may be a read error. Germline V gene lookup returns CDR1 SSHAT and CDR2 FNYEAQ (reference sequence). The CDR3 covers 15 residues. This sample stems from a study of T-cell memory formation after mild COVID-19. The study, taken as a whole, reports: CD4+ contracting clones were found mainly in CM and EM, and CD8+ ones in EMRA. Pre-infection memory carried some responding clones, suggesting that cross-reactive memory joined. Contracting clones, day 15 to 85, had balanced CD4/CD8, and later expanders favored CD4+.

TCRdb reprocessed the 5' RACE reads via MiXCR and lists one record per CDR3 protein. The sample holds 92,000 or so distinct CDR3 sequences, about 13% seen once. The sequence derives from an adult woman who had mild COVID-19 (a few samples of this study predate the infection). Cell type and time point are not known. The chain carries TRBV7-7 and TRBJ2-3, with TRBD2 as a possible D gene (6 bases). The sequenced sample consisted of PBMCs or a T cell subset sorted from them (not recorded which). The CDR3 sequence: CASSLAEGLGDTQYF. The CDR3 DNA is TGTGCTAGCAGCTTAGCGGAAGGGTTGGGAGATACGCAGTATTTT.